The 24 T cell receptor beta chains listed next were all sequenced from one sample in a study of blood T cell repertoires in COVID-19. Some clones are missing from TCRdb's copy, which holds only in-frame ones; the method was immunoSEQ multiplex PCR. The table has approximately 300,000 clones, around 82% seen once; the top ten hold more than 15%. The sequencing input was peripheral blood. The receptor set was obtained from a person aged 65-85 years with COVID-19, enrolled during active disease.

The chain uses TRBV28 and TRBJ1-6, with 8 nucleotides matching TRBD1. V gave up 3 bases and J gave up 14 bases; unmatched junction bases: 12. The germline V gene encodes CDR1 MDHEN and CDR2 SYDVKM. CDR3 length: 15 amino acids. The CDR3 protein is CASSFQGASFDALHF. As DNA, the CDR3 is TGTGCCAGCAGTTTTCAGGGGGCGTCATTCGATGCCCTCCACTTT.

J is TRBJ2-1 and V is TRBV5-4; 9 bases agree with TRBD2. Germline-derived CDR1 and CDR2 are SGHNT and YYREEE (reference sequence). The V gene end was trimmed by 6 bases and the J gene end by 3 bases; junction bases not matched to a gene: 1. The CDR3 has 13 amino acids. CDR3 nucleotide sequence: TGTGCCAGCAAGCGGGGGGACTACAATGAGCAGTTCTTC. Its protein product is CASKRGDYNEQFF.

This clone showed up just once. In nucleotides, the CDR3 is TGTGCCAGCAGCCACCTAGGAGCGGTC. Encoded protein: CASSHLGAV. The genes are TRBV5-8 and TRBJ2-7, with D hard to call. The V gene's germline CDR1 is SGHTS and CDR2 YDEGEE. The CDR3 is 9 residues long.

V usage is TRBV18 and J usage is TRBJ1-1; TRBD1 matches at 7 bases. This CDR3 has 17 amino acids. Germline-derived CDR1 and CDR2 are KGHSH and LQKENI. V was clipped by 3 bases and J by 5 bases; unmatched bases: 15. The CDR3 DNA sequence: TGTGCCAGCTCACCGAATAACAGGGGCCCCGGGATTACTGAAGCTTTCTTT. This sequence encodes CASSPNNRGPGITEAFF.

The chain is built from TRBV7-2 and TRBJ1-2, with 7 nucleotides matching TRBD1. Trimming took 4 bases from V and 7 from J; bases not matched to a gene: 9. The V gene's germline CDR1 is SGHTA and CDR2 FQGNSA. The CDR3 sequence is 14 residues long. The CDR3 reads CASSSIQGKAGYTF. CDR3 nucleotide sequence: TGTGCCAGCAGCTCAATACAGGGGAAGGCTGGCTACACCTTC. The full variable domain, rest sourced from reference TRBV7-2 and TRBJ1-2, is GAGVSQSPSNKVTEKGKDVELRCDPISGHTALYWYRQSLGQGLEFLIYFQGNSAPDKSGLPSDRFSAERTGGSVSTLTIQRTQQEDSAVYLCASSSIQGKAGYTFGSGTRLTVV.

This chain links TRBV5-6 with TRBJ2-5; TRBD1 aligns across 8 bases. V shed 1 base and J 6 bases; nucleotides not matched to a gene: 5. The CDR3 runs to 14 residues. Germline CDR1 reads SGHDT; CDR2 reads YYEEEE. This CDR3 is CASSLMDREQTQYF. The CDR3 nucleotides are TGTGCCAGCAGCTTGATGGACAGGGAGCAGACCCAGTACTTC.

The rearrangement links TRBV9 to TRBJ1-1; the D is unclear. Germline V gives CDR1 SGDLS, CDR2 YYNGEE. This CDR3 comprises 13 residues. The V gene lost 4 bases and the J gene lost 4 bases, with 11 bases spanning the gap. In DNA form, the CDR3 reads TGTGCCAGCAGCCTACAGCCCGGCACTGAAGCTTTCTTT. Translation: CASSLQPGTEAFF.

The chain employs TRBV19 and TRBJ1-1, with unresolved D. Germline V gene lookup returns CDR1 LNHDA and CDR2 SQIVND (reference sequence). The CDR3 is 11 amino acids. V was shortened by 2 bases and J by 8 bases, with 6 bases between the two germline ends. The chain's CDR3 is CASSIQSEAFF. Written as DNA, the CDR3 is TGTGCCAGTAGTATACAATCCGAAGCTTTCTTT.

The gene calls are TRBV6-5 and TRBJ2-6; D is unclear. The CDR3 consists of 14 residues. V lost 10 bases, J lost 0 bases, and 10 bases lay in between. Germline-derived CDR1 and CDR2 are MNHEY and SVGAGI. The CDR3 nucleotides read TGTGCCACCACATATCGCTCTGGGGCCAACGTCCTGACTTTC. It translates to CATTYRSGANVLTF.

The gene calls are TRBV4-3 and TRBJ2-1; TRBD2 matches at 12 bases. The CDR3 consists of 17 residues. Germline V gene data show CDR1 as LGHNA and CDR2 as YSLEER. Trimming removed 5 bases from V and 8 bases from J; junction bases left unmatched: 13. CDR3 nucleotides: TGCGCCAGCAGCTGGCTAGCGGGAGGGCCTAGCACGTATGAGCAGTTCTTC. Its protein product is CASSWLAGGPSTYEQFF.

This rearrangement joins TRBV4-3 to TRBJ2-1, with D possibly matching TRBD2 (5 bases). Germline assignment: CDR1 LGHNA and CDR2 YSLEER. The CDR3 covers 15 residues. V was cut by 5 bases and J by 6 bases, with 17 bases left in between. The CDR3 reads CASSDDLLGSNEQFF. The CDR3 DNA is TGCGCCAGCAGCGACGACCTGTTGGGGAGCAATGAGCAGTTCTTC.

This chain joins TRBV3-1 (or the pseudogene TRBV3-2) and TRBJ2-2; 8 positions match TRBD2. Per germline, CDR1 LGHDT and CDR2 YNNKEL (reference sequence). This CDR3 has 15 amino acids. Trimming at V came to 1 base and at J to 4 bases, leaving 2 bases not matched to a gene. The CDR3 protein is CASSQVGLATGELFF. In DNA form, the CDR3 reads TGTGCCAGCAGCCAAGTAGGACTAGCCACCGGGGAGCTGTTTTTT.

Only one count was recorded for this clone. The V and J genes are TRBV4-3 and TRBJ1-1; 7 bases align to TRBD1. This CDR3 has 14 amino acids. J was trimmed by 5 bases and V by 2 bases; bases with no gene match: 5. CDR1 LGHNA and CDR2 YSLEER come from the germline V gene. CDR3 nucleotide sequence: TGCGCCAGCAGCCAACGGGACAGTGGGACTGAAGCTTTCTTT. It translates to CASSQRDSGTEAFF.

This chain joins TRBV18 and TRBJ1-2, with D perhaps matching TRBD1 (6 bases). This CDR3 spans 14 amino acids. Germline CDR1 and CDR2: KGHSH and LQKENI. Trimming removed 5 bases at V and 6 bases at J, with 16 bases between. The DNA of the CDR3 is TGTGCCAGCTCAAATTCAAAAACAGGGAATGGCTACACCTTC. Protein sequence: CASSNSKTGNGYTF.

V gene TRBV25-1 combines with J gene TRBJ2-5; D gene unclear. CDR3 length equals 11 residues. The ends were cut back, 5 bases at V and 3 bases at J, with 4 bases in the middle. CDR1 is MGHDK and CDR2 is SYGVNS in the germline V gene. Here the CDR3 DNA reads TGTGCCAGCAGTTTAGAAGAGACCCAGTACTTC. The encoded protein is CASSLEETQYF.

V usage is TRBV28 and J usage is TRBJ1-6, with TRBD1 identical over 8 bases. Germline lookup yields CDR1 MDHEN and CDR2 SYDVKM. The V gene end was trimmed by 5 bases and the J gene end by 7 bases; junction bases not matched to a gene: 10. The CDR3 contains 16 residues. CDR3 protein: CASSQVGRGRNSPLHF. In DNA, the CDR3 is TGTGCCAGCAGTCAGGTTGGCAGGGGGCGAAATTCACCCCTCCACTTT. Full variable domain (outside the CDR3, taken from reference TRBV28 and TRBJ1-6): DVKVTQSSRYLVKRTGEKVFLECVQDMDHENMFWYRQDPGLGLRLIYFSYDVKMKEKGDIPEGYSVSREKKERFSLILESASTNQTSMYLCASSQVGRGRNSPLHFGNGTRLTVT.

Here the CDR3 reads CASSYSGRGAGNTIYF. The CDR3 bases are TGTGCCAGCAGTTACTCTGGCAGGGGGGCTGGAAACACCATATATTTT. V gene TRBV6-5 combines with J gene TRBJ1-3, with 7 bases lining up with TRBD1. The CDR3 runs 16 residues. The V segment lost 0 bases and the J segment 2 bases; nucleotides outside the gene matches: 4. Per the germline V gene, CDR1 is MNHEY and CDR2 is SVGAGI.

This chain's CDR3 is CASSLDLGTGYEQYF. The CDR3 nucleotides read TGTGCCAGCAGCTTAGATCTCGGGACAGGCTACGAGCAGTACTTC. The J gene is TRBJ2-7, the V gene TRBV11-2; 8 bases align to TRBD1. This CDR3 has 15 residues. V was pared by 0 bases and J by 3 bases, with 4 bases of the junction left unmatched. The V gene's germline CDR1 is SGHAT and CDR2 FQNNGV.

The CDR3 sequence: CASSYRQAYEQYF. CDR3 DNA sequence: TGTGCCAGCAGTTACCGTCAGGCCTACGAGCAGTACTTC. The chain combines TRBV6-5 with TRBJ2-7; no definite D call. Germline V gene sequence: CDR1 MNHEY, CDR2 SVGAGI. The CDR3 contains 13 residues. V gave up 2 bases and J gave up 2 bases, with 7 bases separating them.

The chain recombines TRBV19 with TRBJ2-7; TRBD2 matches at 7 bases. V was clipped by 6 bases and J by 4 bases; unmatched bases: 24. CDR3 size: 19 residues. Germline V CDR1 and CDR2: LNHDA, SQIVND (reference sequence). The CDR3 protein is CASSTTGELRSAGRYEQYF. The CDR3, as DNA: TGTGCCAGTAGCACCACGGGGGAGCTCCGGTCCGCCGGGAGGTACGAGCAGTACTTC.

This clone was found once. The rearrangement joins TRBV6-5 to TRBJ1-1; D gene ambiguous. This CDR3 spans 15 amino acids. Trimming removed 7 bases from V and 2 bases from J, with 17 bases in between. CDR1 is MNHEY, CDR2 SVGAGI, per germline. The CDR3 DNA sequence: TGTGCCAGCACCGACCCCCGCGGTTATAACACTGAAGCTTTCTTT. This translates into CASTDPRGYNTEAFF.

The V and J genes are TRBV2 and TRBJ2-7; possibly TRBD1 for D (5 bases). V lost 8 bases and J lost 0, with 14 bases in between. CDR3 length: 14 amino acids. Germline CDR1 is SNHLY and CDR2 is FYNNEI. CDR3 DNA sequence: TGTGCCAGCTTGGCAGGGCGAGGCTCCTACGAGCAGTACTTC. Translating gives CASLAGRGSYEQYF.

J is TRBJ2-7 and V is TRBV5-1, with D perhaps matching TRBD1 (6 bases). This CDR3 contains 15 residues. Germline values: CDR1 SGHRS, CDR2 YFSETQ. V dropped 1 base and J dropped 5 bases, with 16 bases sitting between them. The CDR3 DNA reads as TGCGCCAGCAGCTTGACAGGGACAACGGGAAACGAGCAGTACTTC. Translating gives CASSLTGTTGNEQYF. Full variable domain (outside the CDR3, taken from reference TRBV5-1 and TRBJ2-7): KAGVTQTPRYLIKTRGQQVTLSCSPISGHRSVSWYQQTPGQGLQFLFEYFSETQRNKGNFPGRFSGRQFSNSRSEMNVSTLELGDSALYLCASSLTGTTGNEQYFGPGTRLTVT.

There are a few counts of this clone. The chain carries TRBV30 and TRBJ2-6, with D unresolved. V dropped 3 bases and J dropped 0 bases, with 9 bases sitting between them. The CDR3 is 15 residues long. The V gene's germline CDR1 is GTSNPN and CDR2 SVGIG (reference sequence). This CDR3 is CAWSRYISGANVLTF. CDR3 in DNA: TGTGCCTGGAGCAGGTACATCTCTGGGGCCAACGTCCTGACTTTC.